This TCR beta chain was retrieved from a study of T cell repertoires in cytomegalovirus infection (dated by TCRdb to 2018 to 2020). About the study as a whole: Because public TCR beta signatures pointed to carriage of CMV infection together with the matching HLA type, the HLA type of each donor mattered for the analysis. What the work shows at the level of the full study, not this receptor alone: Cumulative frequency of public TCR beta family members discriminated carriers of CMV infection plus the relevant HLA type in this cohort and an independent approximately 370-donor cohort. In the ex vivo response, HLA-C-restricted CMV-specific TCR beta clonotypes were dominant, and in two of eight donors the single most frequent clonotype came from this HLA-C-restricted group.

The cysteine opens and the phenylalanine closes a CDR3 of 16 amino acids. The kept DNA is CDR3 alone, 48 bases in frame from the first base. The germline V gene (reference sequence) yields SGHKS for CDR1 and YYEKEE for CDR2. V has 1 base trimmed and J has 2 bases trimmed; junction bases matching no gene number 5. TCRdb records Illumina HiSeq 1500 as the sequencer. TCRdb cleaned the public reads at Q25 with fastp, built clones with MiXCR and kept in-frame beta chains. Merged by CDR3 protein, the rows form single entries marked with the most common genes and DNA. The sample table shows 740,000 or so distinct CDR3 sequences, and roughly a third are seen once. About 2.8% of the sample lies in the top ten. Concerning this clonotype itself: Which antigen it targets is not known. Base qualities are missing; no much larger clone stands one base away.

Sequencing was performed on PBMCs. The V gene is TRBV5-5 and the J gene is TRBJ2-5; 10 middle bases align to TRBD2. The source is a human donor in good health (CMV status not recorded). Some clones in this sample may be carry-over from other donors' samples. The DNA sequence is given as TGTGCCAGCAGCTTGTTCCTAGCGGGGGCACAAGAGACCCAGTACTTC. Its amino acids are CASSLFLAGAQETQYF. Reference TRBV5-5 and TRBJ2-5 genes cover what lies past the CDR3, so the full variable domain is DAGVTQSPTHLIKTRGQQVTLRCSPISGHKSVSWYQQVLGQGPQFIFQYYEKEERGRGNFPDRFSARQFPNYSSELNVNALLLGDSALYLCASSLFLAGAQETQYFGPGTRLLVL.